The entry below gives a single TCR beta chain sequence along with its context. CDR3 length: 14 amino acids. After removal of 4 bases from V and 4 bases from J, the junction contained 5 bases not matched to a gene. In germline, CDR1 is DFQATT, CDR2 SNEGSKA (reference sequence). These data belong to a study of identical twins. TCRdb re-called the 5' RACE reads through MiXCR, storing one row per CDR3 protein. This sample has about 810,000 distinct CDR3 sequences, with roughly an eighth found just once. The same specimen was also included in a second study, on yellow fever vaccine responses in identical twins.

The sequence came from a woman between 18 and 29 years old in good health. Sample: PBMCs. The chain couples TRBV20-1 to TRBJ2-1, with TRBD2 identical over 9 bases. This CDR3 is CSATGTSSYNEQFF. CDR3 sequence (DNA): TGCAGTGCTACCGGGACTAGCAGTTACAATGAGCAGTTCTTC.